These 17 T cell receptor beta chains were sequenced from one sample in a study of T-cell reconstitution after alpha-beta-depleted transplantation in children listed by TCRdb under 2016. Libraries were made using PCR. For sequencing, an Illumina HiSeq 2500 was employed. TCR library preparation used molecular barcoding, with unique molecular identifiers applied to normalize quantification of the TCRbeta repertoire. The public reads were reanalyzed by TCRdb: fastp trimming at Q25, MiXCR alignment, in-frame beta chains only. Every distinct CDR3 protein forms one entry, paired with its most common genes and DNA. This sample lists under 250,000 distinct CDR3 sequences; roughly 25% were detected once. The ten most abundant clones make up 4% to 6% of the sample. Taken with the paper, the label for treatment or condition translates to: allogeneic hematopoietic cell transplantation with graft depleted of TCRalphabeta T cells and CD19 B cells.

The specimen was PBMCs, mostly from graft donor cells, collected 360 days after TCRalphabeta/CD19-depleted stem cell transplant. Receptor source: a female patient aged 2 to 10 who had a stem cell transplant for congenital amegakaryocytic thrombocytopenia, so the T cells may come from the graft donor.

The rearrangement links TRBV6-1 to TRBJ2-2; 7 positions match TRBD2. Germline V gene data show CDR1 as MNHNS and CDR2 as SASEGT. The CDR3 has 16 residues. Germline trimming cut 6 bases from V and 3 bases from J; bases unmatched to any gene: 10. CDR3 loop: CASRTGLGAYTGELFF. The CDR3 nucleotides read TGTGCCAGCAGGACCGGACTAGGGGCGTACACCGGGGAGCTGTTTTTT.

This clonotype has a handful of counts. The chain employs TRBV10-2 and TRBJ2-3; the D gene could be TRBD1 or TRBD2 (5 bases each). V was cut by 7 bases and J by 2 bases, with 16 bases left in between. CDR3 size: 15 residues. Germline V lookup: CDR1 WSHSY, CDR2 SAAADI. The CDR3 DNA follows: TGCGCCAGCATGAGAGGGGCTACCTTCACAGATACGCAGTATTTT. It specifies CASMRGATFTDTQYF.

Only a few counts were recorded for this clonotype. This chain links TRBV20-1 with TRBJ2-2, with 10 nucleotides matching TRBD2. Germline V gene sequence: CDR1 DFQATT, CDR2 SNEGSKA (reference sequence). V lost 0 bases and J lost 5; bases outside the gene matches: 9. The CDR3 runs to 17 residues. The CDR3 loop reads CSARDLALAGVTGELFF. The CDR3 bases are TGCAGTGCTAGAGACCTGGCCCTAGCGGGAGTTACCGGGGAGCTGTTTTTT.

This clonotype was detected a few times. CDR3 loop: CASSPESARGSEQYF. The CDR3 nucleotides are TGTGCCAGCAGCCCGGAATCAGCTAGGGGGTCCGAGCAGTACTTC. The chain employs TRBV11-2 and TRBJ2-7, with D possibly being TRBD1 (6 bases). Germline V lookup: CDR1 SGHAT, CDR2 FQNNGV. The CDR3 length is 15 residues. Trimming took off 5 bases at V and 6 bases at J, with 20 bases between the two ends.

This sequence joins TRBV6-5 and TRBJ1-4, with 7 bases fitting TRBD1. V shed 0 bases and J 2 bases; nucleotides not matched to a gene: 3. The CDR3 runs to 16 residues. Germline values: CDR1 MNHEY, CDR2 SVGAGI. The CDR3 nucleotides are TGTGCCAGCAGTTACTCGACGACAGGGACTAATGAAAAACTGTTTTTT. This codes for CASSYSTTGTNEKLFF.

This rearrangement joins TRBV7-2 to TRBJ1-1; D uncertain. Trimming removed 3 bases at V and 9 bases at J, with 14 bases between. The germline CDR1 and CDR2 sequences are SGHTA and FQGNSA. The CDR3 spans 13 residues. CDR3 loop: CASSFLGEVKAFF. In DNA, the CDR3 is TGTGCCAGCAGCTTTCTCGGTGAGGTAAAAGCTTTCTTT. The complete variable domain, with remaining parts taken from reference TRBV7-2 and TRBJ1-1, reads GAGVSQSPSNKVTEKGKDVELRCDPISGHTALYWYRQSLGQGLEFLIYFQGNSAPDKSGLPSDRFSAERTGGSVSTLTIQRTQQEDSAVYLCASSFLGEVKAFFGQGTRLTVV.

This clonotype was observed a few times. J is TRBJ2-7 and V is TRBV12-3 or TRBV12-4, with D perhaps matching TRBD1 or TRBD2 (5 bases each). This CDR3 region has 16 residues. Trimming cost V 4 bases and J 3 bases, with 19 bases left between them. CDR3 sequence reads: CASSSPMGDRYYEQYF. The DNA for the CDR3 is TGTGCCAGCAGTTCCCCGATGGGGGACCGATACTACGAGCAGTACTTC.

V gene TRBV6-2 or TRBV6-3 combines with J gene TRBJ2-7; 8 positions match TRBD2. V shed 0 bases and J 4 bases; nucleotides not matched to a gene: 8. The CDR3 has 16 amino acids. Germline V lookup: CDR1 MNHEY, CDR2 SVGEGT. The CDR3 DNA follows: TGTGCCAGCAGTTACTCGGCCCCGGGGGGGCGATACGAGCAGTACTTC. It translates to CASSYSAPGGRYEQYF.

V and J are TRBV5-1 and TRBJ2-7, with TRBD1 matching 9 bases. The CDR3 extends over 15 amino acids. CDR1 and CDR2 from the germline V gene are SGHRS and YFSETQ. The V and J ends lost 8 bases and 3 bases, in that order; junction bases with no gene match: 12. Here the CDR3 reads CARTNRDRDLYEQYF. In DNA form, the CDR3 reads TGCGCCAGAACCAACCGGGACAGGGACCTCTACGAGCAGTACTTC.

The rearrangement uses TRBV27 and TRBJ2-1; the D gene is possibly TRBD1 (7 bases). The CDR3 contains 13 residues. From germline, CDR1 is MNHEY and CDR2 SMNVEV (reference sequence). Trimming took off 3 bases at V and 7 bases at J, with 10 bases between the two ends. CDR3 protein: CASSLTGRNEQFF. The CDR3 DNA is TGTGCCAGCAGTTTGACAGGGAGGAATGAGCAGTTCTTC.

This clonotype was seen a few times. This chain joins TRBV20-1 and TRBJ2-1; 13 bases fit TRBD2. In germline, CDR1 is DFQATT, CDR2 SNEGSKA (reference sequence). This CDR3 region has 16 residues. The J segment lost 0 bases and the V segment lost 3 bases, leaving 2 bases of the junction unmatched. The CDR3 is CSARTSGGFSYNEQFF. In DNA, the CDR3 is TGCAGTGCTAGGACTAGCGGGGGGTTCTCCTACAATGAGCAGTTCTTC.

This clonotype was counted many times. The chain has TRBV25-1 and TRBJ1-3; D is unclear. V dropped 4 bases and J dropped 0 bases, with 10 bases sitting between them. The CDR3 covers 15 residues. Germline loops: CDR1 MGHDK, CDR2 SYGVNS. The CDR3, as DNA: TGTGCCAGCAGTGGCCGGTTTGGCTCTGGAAACACCATATATTTT. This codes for CASSGRFGSGNTIYF.

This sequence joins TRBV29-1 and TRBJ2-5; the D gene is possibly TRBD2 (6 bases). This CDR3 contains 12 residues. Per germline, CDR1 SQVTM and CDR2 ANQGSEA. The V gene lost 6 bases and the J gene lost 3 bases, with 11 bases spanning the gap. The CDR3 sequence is CSVGGEKETQYF. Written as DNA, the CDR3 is TGCAGCGTGGGAGGTGAGAAAGAGACCCAGTACTTC.

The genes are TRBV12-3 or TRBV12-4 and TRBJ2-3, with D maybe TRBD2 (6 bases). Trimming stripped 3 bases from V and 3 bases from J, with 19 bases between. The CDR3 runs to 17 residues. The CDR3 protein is CASSFLRRDKITDTQYF. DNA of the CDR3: TGTGCCAGCAGTTTTTTGAGGCGGGATAAGATAACAGATACGCAGTATTTT.

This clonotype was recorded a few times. CDR3 loop: CASSQESWAGNTIYF. The DNA of the CDR3 is TGTGCCAGCAGCCAAGAATCTTGGGCCGGAAACACCATATATTTT. The chain recombines TRBV14 with TRBJ1-3; D gene unclear. With 0 bases removed from V and 4 bases from J, the gap between germline ends came to 10 bases. The length of the CDR3 is 15 residues. CDR1 SGHDN and CDR2 FVKESK come from the germline V gene. The variable domain in full, with the rest retrieved from reference TRBV14 and TRBJ1-3, is EAGVTQFPSHSVIEKGQTVTLRCDPISGHDNLYWYRRVMGKEIKFLLHFVKESKQDESGMPNNRFLAERTGGTYSTLKVQPAELEDSGVYFCASSQESWAGNTIYFGEGSWLTVV.

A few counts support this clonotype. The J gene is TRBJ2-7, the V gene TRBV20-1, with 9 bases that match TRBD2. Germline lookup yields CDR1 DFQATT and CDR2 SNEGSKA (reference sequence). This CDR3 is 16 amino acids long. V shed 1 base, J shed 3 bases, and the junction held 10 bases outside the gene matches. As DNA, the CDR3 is TGCAGTGCTAGAGGTCTCCCTAGCGGGACAATCTACGAGCAGTACTTC. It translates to CSARGLPSGTIYEQYF.

CDR3 sequence (DNA): TGCAGTGCTAGCGGGGGTCTCCAGCCCCAGCATTTT. It yields the protein CSASGGLQPQHF. This sequence joins TRBV20-1 and TRBJ1-5; possibly TRBD1 for D (5 bases). V lost 3 bases, J lost 7 bases, and 10 bases lay in between. Germline assignment: CDR1 DFQATT and CDR2 SNEGSKA (reference sequence). The CDR3 is made up of 12 amino acids.